This TCR beta chain was sequenced in a study of PD-1 blockade in classical Hodgkin lymphoma. As for the study in general: A 3 mg/kg intravenous dose of nivolumab was received by patients every 2 weeks.

The germline V gene has CDR1 SGHTA and CDR2 FQGNSA. This CDR3 is built from 19 residues. Trimming removed 3 bases from V and 0 bases from J; junction bases left unmatched: 11. Regarding this clone: Its matching antigen is unknown.

The table came from immunoSEQ multiplex PCR; TCRdb's copy has only in-frame clones and leaves some out. Here the sample spans some 25,000 clones, roughly four fifths being singletons. With no exception, relapse followed autologous stem cell transplantation in all patients, and brentuximab vedotin exposure varied. Study observations and caveats: Individuals who commenced nivolumab within less than 1 year of ASCT were excluded. Repertoire difference causes, possibly disease activity or prior therapy, remain undefined.

The source was peripheral blood mononuclear cells (PBMCs), collected before the second cycle of nivolumab. The V gene is TRBV7-2, the J gene TRBJ2-3; TRBD2 matches 11 bases. The TCR was taken from a human donor with classical Hodgkin lymphoma. The CDR3 DNA sequence: TGTGCCAGCAGCTTCCGGCAACCACTAGCGGGGGCTAGCACAGATACGCAGTATTTT. Its translation: CASSFRQPLAGASTDTQYF.